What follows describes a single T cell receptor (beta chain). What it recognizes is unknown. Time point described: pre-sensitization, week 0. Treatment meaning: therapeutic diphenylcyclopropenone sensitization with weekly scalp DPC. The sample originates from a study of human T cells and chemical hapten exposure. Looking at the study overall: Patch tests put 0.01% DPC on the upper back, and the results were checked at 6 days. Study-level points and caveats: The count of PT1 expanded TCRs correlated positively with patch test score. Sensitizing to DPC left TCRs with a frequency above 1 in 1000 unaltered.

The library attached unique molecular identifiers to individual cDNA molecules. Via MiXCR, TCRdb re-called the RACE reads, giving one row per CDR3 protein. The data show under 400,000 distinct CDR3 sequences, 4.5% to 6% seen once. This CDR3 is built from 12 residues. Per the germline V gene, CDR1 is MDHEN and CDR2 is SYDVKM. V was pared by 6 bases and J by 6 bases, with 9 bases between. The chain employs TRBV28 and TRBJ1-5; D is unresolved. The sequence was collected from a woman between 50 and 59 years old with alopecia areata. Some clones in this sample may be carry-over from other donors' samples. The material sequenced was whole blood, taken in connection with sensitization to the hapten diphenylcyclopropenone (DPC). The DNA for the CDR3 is TGTGCCAGCAGGGAAGGGCGTCAGCCCCAGCATTTT. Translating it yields CASREGRQPQHF.